This T cell receptor (beta chain) was sequenced during a study of regulatory and conventional T cells in RAG deficiency. The CDR3 covers 14 residues. The germline V gene encodes CDR1 SEHNR and CDR2 FQNEAQ (reference sequence). Deletions cut 8 bases from V and 4 bases from J, with 17 bases between. Study observations and caveats: Shorter CDR3s in all patient subsets; >75% Treg-Tconv overlap in Omenn.

Assay used: immunoSEQ multiplex PCR; TCRdb lists only in-frame clones, some missing. This table holds fewer than 35,000 clones, approximately 89% found once. To note about this clone: Its antigen is not identified.

This sample was shared with a second study, whose subject was regulatory T cells. That paper notes: Primers: 52 TRBV forward and 13 TRBJ reverse.

The TCR originated in a human donor in good health. The sample comprised CD8+ T cells sorted from blood. J is TRBJ1-2 and V is TRBV7-9; D unresolved. The CDR3 nucleotides are TGTGCCAGCCGGAGGGCGGAGGAACTCTATGGCTACACCTTC. Translation gives CASRRAEELYGYTF.